This T cell receptor beta chain was obtained from a study of cytomegalovirus exposure and HLA in healthy donors. Study-wide results and caveats: It was reportedly the case that the classifier diagnosed cytomegalovirus status with high specificity and sensitivity.

PCR employed 60 Vbeta and 13 Jbeta primers. Assay: immunoSEQ multiplex PCR; the TCRdb copy retains only in-frame clones and omits some. Of over 200,000 clones listed, more than 70% are singletons. This clone was picked up one time. Its target is unknown. Germline values: CDR1 MGHRA, CDR2 YSYEKL. The CDR3 runs 14 residues. V was trimmed by 3 bases and J by 3 bases, leaving 12 bases between them. This sequence was found in a human donor in good health. The sequenced sample consisted of PBMCs. The genes are TRBV4-1 and TRBJ2-7, with unresolved D. CDR3 nucleotide sequence: TGCGCCAGCAGCCAGCGCGAGACGGGCTACGAGCAGTACTTC. Residues: CASSQRETGYEQYF.